A single sample is the source of the 21 T cell receptor beta chains below, sequenced in a study of blood T cell repertoires in COVID-19. The method was immunoSEQ multiplex PCR; TCRdb's version includes in-frame clones alone and lacks a portion of them. The sample lists approximately 300,000 clones, 70% to 90% seen once, with more than 9% in the top ten. The sample was PBMCs or T cells enriched from blood (not recorded which). The receptors were sampled from a woman aged 18 to 35 who had recovered from COVID-19.

The chain recombines TRBV30 with TRBJ1-2; 8 bases map to TRBD1. After removal of 4 bases from V and 4 bases from J, the junction contained 11 bases not matched to a gene. Per the germline V gene, CDR1 is GTSNPN and CDR2 is SVGIG (reference sequence). The CDR3 sequence is 15 residues long. CDR3: CAWIPTGVLGYGYTF. In DNA form, the CDR3 reads TGTGCCTGGATTCCGACAGGGGTACTTGGCTATGGCTACACCTTC.

The V gene is TRBV2, the J gene TRBJ1-5; 9 bases map to TRBD1. The CDR3 consists of 14 residues. Germline V lookup: CDR1 SNHLY, CDR2 FYNNEI. Trimming at V came to 5 bases and at J to 5 bases, leaving 4 bases not matched to a gene. CDR3: CASSPTGGDQPQHF. The CDR3 nucleotides are TGTGCCAGCAGTCCCACAGGGGGCGATCAGCCCCAGCATTTT. Full variable domain (remainder filled in from reference TRBV2 and TRBJ1-5): EPEVTQTPSHQVTQMGQEVILRCVPISNHLYFYWYRQILGQKVEFLVSFYNNEISEKSEIFDDQFSVERPDGSNFTLKIRSTKLEDSAMYFCASSPTGGDQPQHFGDGTRLSIL.

V usage is TRBV27 and J usage is TRBJ1-1; D gene ambiguous. The CDR3 totals 11 residues. Trimming left V 6 bases short and J 5 bases short, with 7 bases between. Per the germline V gene, CDR1 is MNHEY and CDR2 is SMNVEV (reference sequence). CDR3 in amino acids: CASRGATEAFF. CDR3 sequence (DNA): TGTGCCAGCAGGGGAGCGACTGAAGCTTTCTTT.

The chain couples TRBV30 to TRBJ2-1; D remains unclear. The CDR3 spans 11 residues. V lost 4 bases and J 3 bases, leaving 4 bases between the germline ends. Germline V CDR1 and CDR2: GTSNPN, SVGIG (reference sequence). CDR3 loop: CAWTSYNEQFF. The DNA for the CDR3 is TGTGCCTGGACTAGCTACAATGAGCAGTTCTTC.

CDR3 bases: TGTGCCAGCAGCGTAGCACTGCTAGCTAGCTCCTACAATGAGCAGTTCTTC. It codes for CASSVALLASSYNEQFF. The gene calls are TRBV9 and TRBJ2-1, with a possible D match to TRBD2 (5 bases). The CDR3 contains 17 residues. Germline CDR1 SGDLS, CDR2 YYNGEE. The germline V and J ends were trimmed by 0 bases and 0 bases, with 13 bases remaining between them.

The chain employs TRBV5-6 and TRBJ1-1, with 10 bases fitting TRBD1. The CDR3 contains 16 residues. The trim removed 4 bases at V and 5 bases at J, leaving 11 bases unmatched. Per germline, CDR1 SGHDT and CDR2 YYEEEE. CDR3 coding DNA: TGTGCCAGCAGCCCCAGACAGGGGGCAGGTGGGACTGAAGCTTTCTTT. This translates into CASSPRQGAGGTEAFF.

This clone was seen only once. This chain links TRBV21-1 with TRBJ1-4; the D call of TRBD1 is as the table states it, not checked on the DNA. TRBV21-1 is a known pseudogene. The CDR3 spans 17 residues. CDR3 DNA sequence: TGTGCCAGCAGCAAAATTAGACAGGGGGCTTCTAATGAAAAACTGTTTTTT. It is translated as CASSKIRQGASNEKLFF.

This clone was seen just once. The CDR3 spells CASMTETNYGYTF. The DNA of the CDR3 is TGTGCCAGCATGACAGAAACTAACTATGGCTACACCTTC. The chain has TRBV6-5 and TRBJ1-2, with a possible D match to TRBD1 (5 bases). The CDR3 length is 13 residues. With 7 bases removed from V and 0 bases from J, the gap between germline ends came to 9 bases. Germline CDR1 is MNHEY and CDR2 is SVGAGI.

J is TRBJ1-4 and V is TRBV19, with D possibly being TRBD1 (5 bases). This CDR3 is built from 17 residues. The V end was cut by 3 bases, the J end by 1 base, with 15 bases between. The germline V gene encodes CDR1 LNHDA and CDR2 SQIVND (reference sequence). This CDR3 is CASSIPHRQLTNEKLFF. The CDR3 coding sequence is TGTGCCAGTAGTATTCCTCATCGACAGCTAACTAATGAAAAACTGTTTTTT.

The chain uses TRBV7-9 and TRBJ1-4, with TRBD1 matching 7 bases. V dropped 4 bases and J dropped 7; count of bases not matched to a gene: 9. This CDR3 region has 15 residues. Germline loops: CDR1 SEHNR, CDR2 FQNEAQ (reference sequence). This CDR3 reads CASSSWDSLSEKLFF. DNA for the CDR3: TGTGCCAGCAGCTCTTGGGACAGCTTGAGTGAAAAACTGTTTTTT.

The J gene is TRBJ1-2, the V gene TRBV29-1; D is possibly TRBD1 (5 bases). The CDR3 runs to 13 residues. V was clipped by 5 bases and J by 2 bases, with 12 bases between them. Germline V gene lookup returns CDR1 SQVTM and CDR2 ANQGSEA. DNA of the CDR3: TGCAGCGTTCTCGGGACTGGGAACTATGGCTACACCTTC. As protein: CSVLGTGNYGYTF.

J is TRBJ1-4 and V is TRBV5-1, with D perhaps matching TRBD1 (6 bases). The length of the CDR3 is 16 residues. V was pared by 0 bases and J by 4 bases, with 13 bases between. Germline CDR1 is SGHRS and CDR2 is YFSETQ. Here the CDR3 reads CASSLVAGADNEKLFF. The CDR3 bases are TGCGCCAGCAGCTTGGTAGCAGGGGCAGATAATGAAAAACTGTTTTTT.

V usage is TRBV25-1 and J usage is TRBJ1-5; D is perhaps TRBD1 (5 bases). Trimming shortened V by 4 bases and J by 0 bases, and 10 bases separated the two germline ends. The germline V gene encodes CDR1 MGHDK and CDR2 SYGVNS. This CDR3 has 15 amino acids. The CDR3 region is CASSAAGYSNQPQHF. The CDR3 DNA follows: TGTGCCAGCAGTGCAGCAGGGTATAGCAATCAGCCCCAGCATTTT. The full variable domain, rest sourced from reference TRBV25-1 and TRBJ1-5, is EADIYQTPRYLVIGTGKKITLECSQTMGHDKMYWYQQDPGMELHLIHYSYGVNSTEKGDLSSESTVSRIRTEHFPLTLESARPSHTSQYLCASSAAGYSNQPQHFGDGTRLSIL.

The CDR3 bases are TGTGCCAGCAGTGACGGGCTAGCGGGAGGGACAGATACGCAGTATTTT. Amino acid sequence: CASSDGLAGGTDTQYF. The chain uses TRBV2 and TRBJ2-3; 12 bases are a match to TRBD2. The CDR3 runs 16 residues. The V gene's germline CDR1 is SNHLY and CDR2 FYNNEI. Trimming took 3 bases from V and 3 from J; bases not matched to a gene: 4.

The chain couples TRBV5-5 to TRBJ1-2; 8 nucleotides match TRBD1. J gave up 3 bases and V 6 bases, and 10 bases lay outside the gene matches. The V gene's germline CDR1 is SGHKS and CDR2 YYEKEE (reference sequence). This CDR3 has 15 residues. The CDR3 DNA sequence: TGTGCCAGCATCCTCGGACAGGGTGAATACTATGGCTACACCTTC. Protein product: CASILGQGEYYGYTF.

CDR3 coding DNA: TGTGCCAGCTCACCTACCGGACAGGGGGACTATGGCTACACCTTC. It is translated as CASSPTGQGDYGYTF. The J gene is TRBJ1-2, the V gene TRBV18, with 10 positions matching TRBD1. J was trimmed by 3 bases and V by 3 bases; bases with no gene match: 4. Per the germline V gene, CDR1 is KGHSH and CDR2 is LQKENI. The CDR3 sequence is 15 residues long. The full variable domain, its missing parts supplied by reference TRBV18 and TRBJ1-2, is NAGVMQNPRHLVRRRGQEARLRCSPMKGHSHVYWYRQLPEEGLKFMVYLQKENIIDESGMPKERFSAEFPKEGPSILRIQQVVRGDSAAYFCASSPTGQGDYGYTFGSGTRLTVV.

With respect to this clone: Other DNA sequences within the sample encode an identical CDR3. The chain has TRBV30 and TRBJ2-3, with D unresolved. CDR3 length equals 12 residues. The V gene lost 1 base and the J gene lost 1 base, with 3 bases spanning the gap. The germline CDR1 and CDR2 sequences are GTSNPN and SVGIG (reference sequence). The CDR3 protein is CAWSAGTDTQYF. CDR3 nucleotide sequence: TGTGCCTGGAGTGCAGGCACAGATACGCAGTATTTT.

This chain connects TRBV12-3 or TRBV12-4 to TRBJ2-2; D call uncertain. V lost 3 bases to trimming and J lost 7 bases, with 9 bases between them. The CDR3 has 13 residues. The CDR3 DNA reads TGTGCCAGCAGTTTGGTCGGTGACGGGGAGCTGTTTTTT. This codes for CASSLVGDGELFF.

The V gene is TRBV7-6, the J gene TRBJ2-6; D perhaps matches TRBD1 (6 bases). With 5 bases removed from V and 6 bases from J, the gap between germline ends came to 23 bases. CDR1 and CDR2 (germline): SGHVS, FNYEAQ. The CDR3 contains 18 residues. The CDR3 DNA reads TGTGCCAGCAGCCCGCAATCGCTTACAGGGTGGGAGGCCAACGTCCTGACTTTC. This translates into CASSPQSLTGWEANVLTF.

This rearrangement joins TRBV27 to TRBJ1-1; TRBD1 might be the D (5 bases). This CDR3 comprises 15 residues. The V gene lost 2 bases and the J gene lost 5 bases, with 15 bases spanning the gap. Germline-derived CDR1 and CDR2 are MNHEY and SMNVEV (reference sequence). The CDR3 loop is CASSLGFTGVTEAFF. CDR3 sequence (DNA): TGTGCCAGCAGTTTAGGTTTTACGGGGGTAACTGAAGCTTTCTTT.

The chain carries TRBV2 and TRBJ1-5; D is uncertain. Germline lookup yields CDR1 SNHLY and CDR2 FYNNEI. Trimming shortened V by 6 bases and J by 0 bases, and 12 bases separated the two germline ends. The CDR3 spans 15 residues. CDR3 bases: TGTGCCAGCAGCGGTAGACGGGATAGCAATCAGCCCCAGCATTTT. It encodes CASSGRRDSNQPQHF.